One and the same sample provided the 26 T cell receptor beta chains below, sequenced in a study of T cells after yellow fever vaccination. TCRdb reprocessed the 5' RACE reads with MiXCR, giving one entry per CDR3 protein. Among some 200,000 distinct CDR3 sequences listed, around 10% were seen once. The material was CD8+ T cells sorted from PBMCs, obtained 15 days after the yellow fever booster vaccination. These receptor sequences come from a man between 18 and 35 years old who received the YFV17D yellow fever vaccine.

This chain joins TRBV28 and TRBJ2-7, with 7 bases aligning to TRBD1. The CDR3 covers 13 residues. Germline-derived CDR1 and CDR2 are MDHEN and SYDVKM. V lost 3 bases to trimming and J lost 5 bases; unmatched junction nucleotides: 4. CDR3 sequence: CASSFRTGDEQYV. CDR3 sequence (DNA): TGTGCCAGCAGTTTCCGGACAGGTGACGAGCAGTACGTC.

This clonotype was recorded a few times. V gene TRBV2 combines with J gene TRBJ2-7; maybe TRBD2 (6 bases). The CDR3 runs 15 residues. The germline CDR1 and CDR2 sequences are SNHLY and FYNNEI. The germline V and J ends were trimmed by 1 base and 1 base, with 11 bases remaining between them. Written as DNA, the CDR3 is TGTGCCAGCAGTGAAGGGACTATTCCATCCTACGAGCAGTACTTC. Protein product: CASSEGTIPSYEQYF.

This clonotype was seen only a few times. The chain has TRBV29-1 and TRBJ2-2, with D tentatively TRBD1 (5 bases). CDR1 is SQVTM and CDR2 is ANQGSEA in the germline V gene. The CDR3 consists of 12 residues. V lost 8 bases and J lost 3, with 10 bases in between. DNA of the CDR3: TGCAGCTCAGCAGGGTACACCGGGGAGCTGTTTTTT. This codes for CSSAGYTGELFF.

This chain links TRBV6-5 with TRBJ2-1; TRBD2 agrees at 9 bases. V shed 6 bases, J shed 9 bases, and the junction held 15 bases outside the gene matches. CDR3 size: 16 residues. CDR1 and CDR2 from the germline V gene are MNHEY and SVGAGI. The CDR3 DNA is TGTGCCAGCAGGGCCATAGCGGGGGACCACCTGGTTGAGCAGTTCTTC. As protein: CASRAIAGDHLVEQFF.

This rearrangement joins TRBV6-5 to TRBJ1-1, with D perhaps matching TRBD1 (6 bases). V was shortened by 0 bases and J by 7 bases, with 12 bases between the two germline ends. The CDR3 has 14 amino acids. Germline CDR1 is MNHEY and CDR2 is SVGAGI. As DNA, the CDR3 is TGTGCCAGCAGTTACTCGAGCATCAGGGGTGAAGCTTTCTTT. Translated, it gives CASSYSSIRGEAFF.

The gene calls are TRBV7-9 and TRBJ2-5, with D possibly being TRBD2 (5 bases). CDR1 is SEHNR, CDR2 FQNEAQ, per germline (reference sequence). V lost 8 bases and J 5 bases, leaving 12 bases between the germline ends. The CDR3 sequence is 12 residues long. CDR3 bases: TGTGCCAGCTCCTCCGGGGTGGAGACCCAGTACTTC. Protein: CASSSGVETQYF.

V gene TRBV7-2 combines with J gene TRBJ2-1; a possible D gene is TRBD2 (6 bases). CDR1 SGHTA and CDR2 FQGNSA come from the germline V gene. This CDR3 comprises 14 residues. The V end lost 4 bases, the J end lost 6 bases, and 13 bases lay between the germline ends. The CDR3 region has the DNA TGTGCCAGCAGCTCCCCCGGGGGTAGCAATGAGCAGTTCTTC. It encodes CASSSPGGSNEQFF.

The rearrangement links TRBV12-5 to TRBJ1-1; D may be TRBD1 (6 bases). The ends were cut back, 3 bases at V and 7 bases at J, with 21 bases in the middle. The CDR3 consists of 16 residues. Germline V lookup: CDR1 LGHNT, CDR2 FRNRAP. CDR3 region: CASGFFTTGGGGEAFF. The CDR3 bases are TGTGCTAGTGGTTTTTTTACGACGGGGGGCGGAGGTGAAGCTTTCTTT.

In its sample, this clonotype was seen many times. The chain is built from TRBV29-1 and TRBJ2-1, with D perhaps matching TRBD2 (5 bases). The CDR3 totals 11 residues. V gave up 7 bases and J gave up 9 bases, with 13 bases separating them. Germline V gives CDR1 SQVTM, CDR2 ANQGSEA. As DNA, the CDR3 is TGCAGCGGTCGGGAACGGGGTGAGCAGTTCTTC. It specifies CSGRERGEQFF.

CDR3 amino acids: CASSPVTGGRSQHF. The CDR3 DNA is TGTGCCAGCAGCCCGGTGACAGGAGGCAGGTCCCAGCATTTT. The rearrangement joins TRBV7-4 to TRBJ1-5; maybe TRBD1 (6 bases). The CDR3 loop spans 14 amino acids. Germline V CDR1 and CDR2: SGHVT, SQSDAQ. Trimming took 5 bases from V and 11 from J, leaving 19 bases between them.

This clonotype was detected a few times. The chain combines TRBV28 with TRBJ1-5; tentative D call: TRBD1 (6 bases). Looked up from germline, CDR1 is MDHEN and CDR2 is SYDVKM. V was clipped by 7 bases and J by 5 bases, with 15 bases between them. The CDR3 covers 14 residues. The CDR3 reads CASTLTGLDQPQHF. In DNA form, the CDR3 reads TGTGCCAGCACCTTGACAGGTCTCGATCAGCCCCAGCATTTT.

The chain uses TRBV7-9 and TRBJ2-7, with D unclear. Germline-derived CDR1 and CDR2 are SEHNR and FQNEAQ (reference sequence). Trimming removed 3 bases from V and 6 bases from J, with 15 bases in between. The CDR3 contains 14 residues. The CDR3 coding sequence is TGTGCCAGCAGCTTTCCTGGAAAGGCTCCCGAGCAGTACGTC. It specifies CASSFPGKAPEQYV.

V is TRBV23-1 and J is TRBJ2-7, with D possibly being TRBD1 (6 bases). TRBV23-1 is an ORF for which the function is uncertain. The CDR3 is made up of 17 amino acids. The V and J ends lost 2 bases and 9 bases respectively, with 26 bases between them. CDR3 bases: TGCGCCAGCAGTCAACCCGACCCCCTCAGGGGTCCCGCGCCGCAGTACGTC. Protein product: CASSQPDPLRGPAPQYV.

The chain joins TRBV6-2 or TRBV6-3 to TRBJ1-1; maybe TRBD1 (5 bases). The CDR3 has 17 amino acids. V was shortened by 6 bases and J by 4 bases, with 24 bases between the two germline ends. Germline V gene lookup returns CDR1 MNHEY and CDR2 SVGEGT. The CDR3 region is CASRPWEGTTMGTEAFF. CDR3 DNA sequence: TGTGCCAGCAGACCCTGGGAGGGGACGACCATGGGCACTGAAGCTTTCTTT.

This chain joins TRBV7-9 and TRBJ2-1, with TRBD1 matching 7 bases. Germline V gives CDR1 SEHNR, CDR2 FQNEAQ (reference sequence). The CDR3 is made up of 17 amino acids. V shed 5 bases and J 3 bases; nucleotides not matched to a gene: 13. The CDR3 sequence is CASSVTRTGQGYNEQFF. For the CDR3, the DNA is TGTGCCAGCAGCGTAACCCGGACAGGTCAGGGCTACAATGAGCAGTTCTTC.

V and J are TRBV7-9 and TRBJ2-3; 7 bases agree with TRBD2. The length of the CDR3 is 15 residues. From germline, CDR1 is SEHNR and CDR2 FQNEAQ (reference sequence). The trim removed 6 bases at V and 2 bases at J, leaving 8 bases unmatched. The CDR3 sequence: CASSPRLADTDTQYF. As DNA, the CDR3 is TGTGCCAGCAGTCCCCGGCTAGCGGACACAGATACGCAGTATTTT. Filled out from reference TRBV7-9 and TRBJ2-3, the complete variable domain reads DTGVSQNPRHKITKRGQNVTFRCDPISEHNRLYWYRQTLGQGPEFLTYFQNEAQLEKSRLLSDRFSAERPKGSFSTLEIQRTEQGDSAMYLCASSPRLADTDTQYFGPGTRLTVL.

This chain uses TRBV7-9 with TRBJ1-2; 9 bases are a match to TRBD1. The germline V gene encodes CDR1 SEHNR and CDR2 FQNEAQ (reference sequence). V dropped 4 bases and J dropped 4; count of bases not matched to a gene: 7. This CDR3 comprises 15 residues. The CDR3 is CASSYTGGEIYGYTF. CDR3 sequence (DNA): TGTGCCAGCAGCTATACAGGGGGCGAAATCTATGGCTACACCTTC.

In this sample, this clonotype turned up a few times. CDR3 sequence (DNA): TGTGCCAGCAGCCCGACGGACGGCTATAACTATGGCTACACCTTC. This codes for CASSPTDGYNYGYTF. J is TRBJ1-2 and V is TRBV11-2, with D unresolved. CDR1 is SGHAT, CDR2 FQNNGV, per germline. V dropped 5 bases and J dropped 1 base, with 14 bases sitting between them. This CDR3 is built from 15 residues. The variable domain in full, completed from reference TRBV11-2 and TRBJ1-2, reads EAGVAQSPRYKIIEKRQSVAFWCNPISGHATLYWYQQILGQGPKLLIQFQNNGVVDDSQLPKDRFSAERLKGVDSTLKIQPAKLEDSAVYLCASSPTDGYNYGYTFGSGTRLTVV.

The CDR3 reads CASRQINSPLHF. In DNA, the CDR3 is TGTGCCAGCAGGCAGATAAATTCACCCCTCCACTTT. This sequence joins TRBV25-1 and TRBJ1-6; D gene uncertain. The V gene lost 6 bases and the J gene lost 7 bases, with 7 bases spanning the gap. Germline values: CDR1 MGHDK, CDR2 SYGVNS. This CDR3 has 12 amino acids.

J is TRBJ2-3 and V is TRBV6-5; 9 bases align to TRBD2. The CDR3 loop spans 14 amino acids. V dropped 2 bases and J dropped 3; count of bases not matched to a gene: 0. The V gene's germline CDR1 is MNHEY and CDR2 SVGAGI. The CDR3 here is CASSYAGGTDTQYF. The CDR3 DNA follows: TGTGCCAGCAGTTACGCGGGGGGGACAGATACGCAGTATTTT.

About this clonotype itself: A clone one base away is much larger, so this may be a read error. CDR3 protein: CASRLQGSNYGYTF. CDR3 bases: TGTGCCAGCCGTTTACAAGGGTCAAACTATGGCTACACCTTC. The chain carries TRBV27 and TRBJ1-2; D call uncertain. Germline CDR1 reads MNHEY; CDR2 reads SMNVEV (reference sequence). This CDR3 spans 14 amino acids.

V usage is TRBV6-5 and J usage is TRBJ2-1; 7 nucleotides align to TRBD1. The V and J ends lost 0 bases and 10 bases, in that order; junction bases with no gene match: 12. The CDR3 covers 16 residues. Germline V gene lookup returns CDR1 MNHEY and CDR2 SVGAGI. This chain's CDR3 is CASSYSIVQGVREQFF. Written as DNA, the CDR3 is TGTGCCAGCAGTTACTCGATAGTCCAGGGGGTAAGGGAGCAGTTCTTC.

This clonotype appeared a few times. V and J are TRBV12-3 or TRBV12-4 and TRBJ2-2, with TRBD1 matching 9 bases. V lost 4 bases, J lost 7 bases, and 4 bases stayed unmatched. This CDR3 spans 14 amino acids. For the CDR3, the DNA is TGTGCCAGCAGTTCCGGGACAGGGTTCGGGGAGCTGTTTTTT. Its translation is CASSSGTGFGELFF.

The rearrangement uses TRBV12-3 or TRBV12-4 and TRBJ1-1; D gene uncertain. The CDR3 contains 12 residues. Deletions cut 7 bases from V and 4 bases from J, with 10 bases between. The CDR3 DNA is TGTGCCAGCACGCTAGGTCCCACTGAAGCTTTCTTT. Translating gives CASTLGPTEAFF.

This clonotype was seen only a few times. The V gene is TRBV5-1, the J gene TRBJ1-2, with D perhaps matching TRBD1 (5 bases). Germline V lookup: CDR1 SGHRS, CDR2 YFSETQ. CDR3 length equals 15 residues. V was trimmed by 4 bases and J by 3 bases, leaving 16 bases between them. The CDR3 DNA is TGCGCCAGCAGCGTACGCAGGGTTGGGGACTATGGCTACACCTTC. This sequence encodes CASSVRRVGDYGYTF.

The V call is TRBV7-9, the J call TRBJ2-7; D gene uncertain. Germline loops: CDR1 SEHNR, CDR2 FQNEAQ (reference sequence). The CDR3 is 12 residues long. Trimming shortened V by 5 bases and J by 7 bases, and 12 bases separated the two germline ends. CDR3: CASSPATREQYV. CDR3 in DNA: TGTGCCAGCAGCCCGGCTACGCGGGAGCAGTACGTC.